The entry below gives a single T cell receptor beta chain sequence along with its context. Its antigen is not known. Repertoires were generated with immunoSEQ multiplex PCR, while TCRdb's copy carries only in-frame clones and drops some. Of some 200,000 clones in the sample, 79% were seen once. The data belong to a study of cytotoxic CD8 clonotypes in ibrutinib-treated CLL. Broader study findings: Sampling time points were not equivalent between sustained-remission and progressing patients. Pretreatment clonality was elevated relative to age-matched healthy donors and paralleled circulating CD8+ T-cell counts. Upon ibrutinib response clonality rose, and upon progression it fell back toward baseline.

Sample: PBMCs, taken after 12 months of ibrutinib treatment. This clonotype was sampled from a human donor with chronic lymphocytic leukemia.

The CDR3 protein is CASSRGLAGASGAQYF. CDR3 in DNA: TGTGCCAGCAGTAGGGGACTAGCGGGAGCCTCCGGGGCCCAGTACTTC. This chain links TRBV6-6 with TRBJ2-5; 14 nucleotides align to TRBD2. The germline V gene encodes CDR1 MNHNY and CDR2 SVGAGI (reference sequence). V lost 5 bases and J lost 9; bases outside the gene matches: 11. The CDR3 covers 16 residues.